The source of this T cell receptor beta chain is a study of T cells in Graves' hyperthyroidism and ophthalmopathy. Study results and caveats: Progression to ophthalmopathy was predicted a median of approximately seven months early.

Trimming took 2 bases from V and 4 from J, leaving 4 bases between them. Germline CDR1 is KGHSH and CDR2 is LQKENI. This CDR3 comprises 12 residues. The source material, RNA transcripts, was used to amplify TCR beta CDR3 regions. TCR CDR3 underwent first-round RT-PCR with the HTBI primer set. TCRdb fed the multiplex PCR reads into MiXCR, producing one record per CDR3 protein. This sample has about 640,000 distinct CDR3 sequences, with less than 25% found just once. This clonotype was recorded many times. Its target is not known. Material: blood. The sequence was obtained from a man aged 25-45 years with Graves' ophthalmopathy. The rearrangement joins TRBV18 to TRBJ2-3; D not certain. CDR3 nucleotide sequence: TGTGCCAGCTCACCAGGCTCAGATACGCAGTATTTT. This sequence encodes CASSPGSDTQYF. Filled out from reference TRBV18 and TRBJ2-3, the complete variable domain reads NAGVMQNPRHLVRRRGQEARLRCSPMKGHSHVYWYRQLPEEGLKFMVYLQKENIIDESGMPKERFSAEFPKEGPSILRIQQVVRGDSAAYFCASSPGSDTQYFGPGTRLTVL.